This T cell receptor beta chain was captured in a study of T cells in Graves' hyperthyroidism and ophthalmopathy. Recently diagnosed hyperthyroidism of less than 2 months' duration affected patients aged 18 to 65. Every diagnosis used clinical symptoms, serum thyroxine and TRAb, thyroid ultrasound and orbital computed tomography. CDR1 KGHDR and CDR2 SFDVKD come from the germline V gene. The CDR3 contains 13 residues. Trimming removed 7 bases from V and 5 bases from J, with 10 bases in between. Amplified TCR beta CDR3 regions came from RNA transcripts. During a first-round RT-PCR of the TCR CDR3, the HTBI primer set was used. TCRdb redid the calling of the multiplex PCR reads with MiXCR, one entry per CDR3 protein. The sample yields roughly 660,000 distinct CDR3 sequences, 17% seen once.

The chain recombines TRBV24-1 with TRBJ1-4; the D is unclear. Specimen: blood. This TCR derives from a man aged 45-65 years with Graves' hyperthyroidism. CDR3 region: CATRAAGNEKLFF. The CDR3 region has the DNA TGTGCCACCAGGGCGGCGGGAAATGAAAAACTGTTTTTT.